This section outlines one T cell receptor beta chain sequence together with its context. Its recognized antigen is unknown. One base away there is no much larger clone; base qualities are not given. These data originate in a study of cytotoxic CD8 clonotypes in ibrutinib-treated CLL (dated by TCRdb to about 2021). General notes on the study: In this cohort, around 15 patients were treatment-naive and approximately ten were relapsed/refractory, while some 18 had unmutated IGHV. Responses were partial in roughly 24 patients and complete in 2; after median approximately 5.5 years follow-up, about 14 stayed in remission and some twelve progressed. On average, each sample yielded around 270,000 productive templates and 80,000 to 95,000 productive rearrangements. All remission and progressive disease samples were collected while patients were still receiving ibrutinib. Samples at response were collected after a median of about 12 months of treatment, with a range of roughly 6 to 36 months. Longitudinal samples were obtainable from about 30% of the 86 participants in the trial. Cryopreserved peripheral blood mononuclear cells were obtained prior to treatment, at the time of response, and at either disease progression or sustained remission.

For TCR beta library preparation, about 2 micrograms of genomic DNA was extracted from cryopreserved PBMCs. Longitudinal blood samples from CLL patients on ibrutinib monotherapy were analyzed using high-throughput TCR beta sequencing. The patients took part in an open-label, single-center phase 2 trial of ibrutinib monotherapy. The goal of deep resolution MiSeq sequencing was a depth between 1 in 1 million and 1 in 200,000 T cells, and coverage averaged 10x per clonotype. The immunoSEQ hsTCRB Kit was used to generate TCR beta libraries. The source study handled its data this way. Data were analyzed with ImmunoSEQ Data Assistant and ImmunoSEQ Analyzer, with V, D and J genes assigned per IMGT definitions. Clonality was computed as one minus normalized Shannon entropy of productive rearrangement frequencies, ranging from 0 to 1. Public clonotype analysis was restricted to overrepresented clonotypes comprising at least 0.05% of each patient's repertoire. Thirteen repertoires from age-matched healthy donors, obtained from immuneACCESS, served as clonality controls. TCRdb mirrors the immuneACCESS table, restricted to in-frame sequences. Some clones are absent from its copies; in checked studies, under half trace to an unresolved V gene, and the reason for the others is unknown. The D gene and trimming were derived from the DNA, and the V and J assignments and clone size from that table. Present in this sample are approximately 340,000 clones, about 64% of which were seen just once. 6.3% of the sample rests with the top ten.

General study outcomes and caveats: Sustained-remission and progressing patients did not have matched sampling times, and lymph node repertoires were not examined. Baseline clonality was found to be higher than that of age-matched healthy donors and was strongly correlated with circulating CD8+ T-cell counts. Clonality increased at ibrutinib response, stayed stable in sustained remission, and fell back toward baseline at progression. Public clonotypes were found to be uncommon and were observed to contract or remain stable during treatment; the increase in clonality was shown to reflect expansion of private clonotypes at ibrutinib response.

V is trimmed back by 5 bases and J by 6 bases, and the junction contains 4 bases that no gene match accounts for. The germline V gene yields MRHNA for CDR1 and SNTAGT for CDR2. CDR3 length: 13 amino acids, cysteine to phenylalanine. Of the read, only the CDR3 DNA is kept; its 39 bases are in frame from base 1. This sequence was found in a human donor with chronic lymphocytic leukemia. Recombination linked TRBV6-4 to TRBJ2-7, and TRBD1 matches 10 of the central bases. The specimen was PBMCs, collected after 36 months of ibrutinib treatment. The CDR3 reads as follows: CASSQDRGSEQYF. DNA sequence: TGTGCCAGCAGTCAGGACAGGGGGAGCGAGCAGTACTTC.